The table lists the clone carrying this T cell receptor (beta chain) with a count of one. This record belongs to a study of CD8 T cells in Susac syndrome. A quantity of about 0.5 to 1 ug RNA underwent reverse transcription using random hexamers. TCRdb recomputed calls from the immunoSEQ multiplex PCR reads with MiXCR, one row per CDR3 protein. The data show 40,000 to 55,000 distinct CDR3 sequences, around 93% seen once. This CDR3 is 15 amino acids long. Trimming removed 5 bases from V and 1 base from J, with 12 bases in between. Germline V CDR1 and CDR2: MDHEN, SYDVKM. The sequencing input was CD8+ T cells from PBMCs. The V gene is TRBV28, the J gene TRBJ1-5, with D possibly TRBD1 on 5 matching bases. This receptor was identified in a human donor with multiple sclerosis. This CDR3 reads CASSPVRGSNQPQHF. CDR3 nucleotides: TGTGCCAGCAGTCCGGTAAGGGGCAGCAATCAGCCCCAGCATTTT.